The rows below give T cell receptor beta chains drawn from one sample of a study of control samples from healthy donors and cancer patients. Sequencing used immunoSEQ multiplex PCR; TCRdb keeps in-frame clones, though not all of them. The sample holds about 110,000 clones; about 89% are singletons and the top ten take around 17%. The specimen sequenced was blood. The receptors were sampled from a woman aged 45-65 years in good health. Each CDR3 is given with its conserved first and last residue. Fields, in order: J gene, D gene, clone size, V gene, CDR3 protein, CDR3 DNA. A D gene is named only where the DNA matches it firmly. Clone size appears in some rows only: once, few, many, or a class for an expanded clone.

TRBJ2-1	TRBD2	once	TRBV9	CASSIRLAGGLENEQFF	TGTGCCAGCAGCATCAGACTAGCGGGGGGGCTGGAGAATGAGCAGTTCTTC
TRBJ1-2	NA	NA	TRBV7-9	CASSPAGLYGYTF	TGTGCCAGCAGCCCCGCGGGCCTCTATGGCTACACCTTC
TRBJ2-2	NA	NA	TRBV6-5	CASSPGPFTGELFF	TGTGCCAGCAGTCCCGGACCCTTCACCGGGGAGCTGTTTTTT
TRBJ2-3	TRBD2	NA	TRBV6-5	CASARDYSTDTQYF	TGTGCCAGTGCTAGGGACTACTCCACAGATACGCAGTATTTT
TRBJ1-2	NA	NA	TRBV7-9	CASSLGVTGYGYTF	TGTGCCAGCAGTTTGGGGGTTACAGGGTATGGCTACACCTTC
TRBJ1-6	TRBD1	NA	TRBV5-1	CASSPSLGTGGSPLHF	TGCGCCAGCAGCCCGTCGCTGGGGACAGGGGGCTCACCCCTCCACTTT
TRBJ2-1	TRBD2	NA	TRBV19	CASSTPGLAYKSSYNEQFF	TGTGCCAGTAGTACCCCGGGACTAGCGTACAAGAGCTCCTACAATGAGCAGTTCTTC
TRBJ1-3	NA	NA	TRBV4-1	CASSQDRPLWGAGNTIYF	TGCGCCAGCAGCCAAGATCGGCCTCTCTGGGGAGCCGGAAACACCATATATTTT
TRBJ2-3	NA	NA	TRBV9	CASSIPGLHTQYF	TGTGCCAGCAGCATTCCAGGGCTTCATACGCAGTATTTT
TRBJ2-4	TRBD2	NA	TRBV6-1	CASSDGTSGGLAKNIQYF	TGTGCCAGCAGTGACGGGACTAGCGGGGGACTAGCCAAAAACATTCAGTACTTC